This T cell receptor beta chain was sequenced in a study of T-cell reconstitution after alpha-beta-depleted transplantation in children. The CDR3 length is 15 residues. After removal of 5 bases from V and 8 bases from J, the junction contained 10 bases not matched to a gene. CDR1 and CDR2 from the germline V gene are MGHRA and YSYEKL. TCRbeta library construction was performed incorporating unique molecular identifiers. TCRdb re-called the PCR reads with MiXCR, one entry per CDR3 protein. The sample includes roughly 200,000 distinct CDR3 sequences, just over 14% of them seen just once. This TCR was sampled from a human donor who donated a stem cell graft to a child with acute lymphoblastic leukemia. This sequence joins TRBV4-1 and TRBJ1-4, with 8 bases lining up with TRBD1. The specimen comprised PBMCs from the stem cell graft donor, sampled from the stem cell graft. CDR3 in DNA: TGCGCCAGCAGCGCCTGGCAGGGGGCTGGAGAAAAACTGTTTTTT. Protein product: CASSAWQGAGEKLFF.